This TCR beta chain was sequenced during a study of CD8 T cells in Susac syndrome. High-throughput TCR beta sequencing covered peripheral CD8+ and CD4+ T cells. The authors negatively isolated CD8+ and CD4+ T cells and FACS-enriched TEMRA cells. Roughly 0.45 to 1 ug RNA was reverse transcribed with random hexamers. The amplification used immunoSEQ multiplex PCR on TCR beta CDR3; it spanned 54 Vbeta and 13 Jbeta. MiXCR, applied by TCRdb to the immunoSEQ multiplex PCR reads, yields one record per CDR3 protein. The table shows under 200,000 distinct CDR3 sequences, with 95% occurring only once. This receptor was obtained from a human donor in good health. Source material: CD4+ T cells from PBMCs.

The CDR3 region has the DNA TGTGCCAGCAGCCAAGGGACGGGGGGCGAGACCCAGTACTTC. Protein product: CASSQGTGGETQYF. The gene calls are TRBV3-1 and TRBJ2-5, with a weak D call TRBD2 (7 bases). This CDR3 spans 14 amino acids. Germline V lookup: CDR1 LGHDT, CDR2 YNNKEL (reference sequence). The ends were cut back, 1 base at V and 5 bases at J, with 11 bases in the middle.